The source of this TCR beta chain is a study of cytomegalovirus exposure and HLA in healthy donors. Study results and limitations: For most TCR beta V segments, an earlier analysis put the productive rate at about 90% or about 30% of the time. Analysis was carried out at a later point, and it linked a missense DCLRE1C variant to TCR beta V- and J-gene trimming. Further analysis, carried out later, found HLA-associated TCR beta chains more clonally expanded than equally common other chains.

In the PCR, 60 Vbeta and 13 Jbeta primers were used. Assay: immunoSEQ multiplex PCR; the TCRdb copy retains only in-frame clones and omits some. The sample carries some 190,000 clones, more than 65% recorded once. Regarding this clone: Its target is not known.

The receptor was derived from a female donor in good health and CMV-seronegative. The sequencing input was PBMCs.

CDR3 sequence: CASSLLSAQETQYF. CDR3 DNA sequence: TGTGCCAGCAGCTTACTCTCTGCTCAAGAGACCCAGTACTTC. The chain couples TRBV5-4 to TRBJ2-5; D gene ambiguous. CDR3 size: 14 residues. Germline V gene data show CDR1 as SGHNT and CDR2 as YYREEE (reference sequence). V was clipped by 2 bases and J by 2 bases, with 10 bases between them.